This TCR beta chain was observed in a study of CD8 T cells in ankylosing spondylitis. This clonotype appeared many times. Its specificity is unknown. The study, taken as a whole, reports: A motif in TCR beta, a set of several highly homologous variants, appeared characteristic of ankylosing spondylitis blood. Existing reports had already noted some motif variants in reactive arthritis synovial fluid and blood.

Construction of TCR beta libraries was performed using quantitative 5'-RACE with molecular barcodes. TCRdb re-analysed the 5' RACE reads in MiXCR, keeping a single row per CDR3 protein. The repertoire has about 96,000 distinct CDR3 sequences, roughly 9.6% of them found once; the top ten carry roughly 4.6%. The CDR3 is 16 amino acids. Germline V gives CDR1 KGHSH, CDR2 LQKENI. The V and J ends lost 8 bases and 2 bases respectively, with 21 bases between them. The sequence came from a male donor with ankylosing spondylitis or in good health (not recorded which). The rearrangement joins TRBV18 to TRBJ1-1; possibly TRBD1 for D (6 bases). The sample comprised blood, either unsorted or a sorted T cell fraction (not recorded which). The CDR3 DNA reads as TGTGCCAGCGCATCCCTTTTCGGGGACAAAAACACTGAAGCTTTCTTT. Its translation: CASASLFGDKNTEAFF. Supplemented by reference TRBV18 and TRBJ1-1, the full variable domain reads NAGVMQNPRHLVRRRGQEARLRCSPMKGHSHVYWYRQLPEEGLKFMVYLQKENIIDESGMPKERFSAEFPKEGPSILRIQQVVRGDSAAYFCASASLFGDKNTEAFFGQGTRLTVV.